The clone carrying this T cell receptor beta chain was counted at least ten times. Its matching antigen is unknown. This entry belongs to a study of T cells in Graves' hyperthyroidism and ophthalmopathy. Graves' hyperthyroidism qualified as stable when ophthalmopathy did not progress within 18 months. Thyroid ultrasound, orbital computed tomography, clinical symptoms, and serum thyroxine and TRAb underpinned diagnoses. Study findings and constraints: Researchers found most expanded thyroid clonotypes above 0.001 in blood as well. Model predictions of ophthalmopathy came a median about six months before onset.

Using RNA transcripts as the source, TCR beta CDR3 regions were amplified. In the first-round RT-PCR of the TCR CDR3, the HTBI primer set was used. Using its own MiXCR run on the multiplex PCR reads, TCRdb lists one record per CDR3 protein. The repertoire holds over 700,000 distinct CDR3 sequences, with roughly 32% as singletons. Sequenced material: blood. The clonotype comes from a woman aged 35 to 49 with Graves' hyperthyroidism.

In nucleotides, the CDR3 is TGTGCCAGCAGCCCCCGAGGGGCAGGGCACCAAGAGACCCAGTACTTC. This encodes CASSPRGAGHQETQYF. The chain employs TRBV7-3 and TRBJ2-5; TRBD1 or TRBD2 may be the D gene (5 bases each). Germline CDR1 is SGHTA and CDR2 is FQGTGA. The CDR3 length is 16 residues. Trimming removed 5 bases from V and 0 bases from J, with 16 bases in between.